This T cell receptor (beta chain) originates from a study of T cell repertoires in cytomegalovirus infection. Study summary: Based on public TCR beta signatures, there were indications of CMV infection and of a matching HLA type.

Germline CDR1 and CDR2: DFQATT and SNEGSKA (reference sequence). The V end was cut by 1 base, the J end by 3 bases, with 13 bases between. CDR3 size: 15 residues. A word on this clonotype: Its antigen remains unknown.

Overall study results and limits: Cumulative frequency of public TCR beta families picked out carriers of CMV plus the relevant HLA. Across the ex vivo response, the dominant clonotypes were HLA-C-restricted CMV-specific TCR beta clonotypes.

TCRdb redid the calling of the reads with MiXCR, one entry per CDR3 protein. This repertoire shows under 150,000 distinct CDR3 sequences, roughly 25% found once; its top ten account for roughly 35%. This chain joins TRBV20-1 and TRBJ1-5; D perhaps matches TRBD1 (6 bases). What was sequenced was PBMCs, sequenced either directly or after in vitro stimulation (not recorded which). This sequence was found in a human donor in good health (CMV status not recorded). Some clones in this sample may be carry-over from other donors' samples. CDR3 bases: TGCAGTGCTAGAGCTGAACAGGGAGACAATCAGCCCCAGCATTTT. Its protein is CSARAEQGDNQPQHF.